This T cell receptor (beta chain) was retrieved from a study of blood T cell repertoires in COVID-19. Across the whole study: PBMCs, B-cell-depleted T cells, or T cells provided the cDNA or gDNA that made up the material.

Germline-derived CDR1 and CDR2 are MNHEY and SVGEGT. The CDR3 sequence is 16 residues long. With 6 bases removed from V and 7 bases from J, the gap between germline ends came to 21 bases. Original methodology: Estimation of nucleated cell counts was performed using reference gene primer amplification. This table comes from immunoSEQ multiplex PCR, and its TCRdb copy is limited to in-frame clones, with some not included. The V and J calls and clone size come from that table; D and trimming were worked out from the DNA. The sample consists of about 240,000 clones, around four fifths of them appearing once.

The receptor was derived from a woman aged 60-75 years with active or convalescent COVID-19. The chain links TRBV6-2 or TRBV6-3 to TRBJ1-4; D remains ambiguous. The sequenced sample was peripheral blood. CDR3 bases: TGTGCCAGCAGCGGCCTCGCGAGGGAAGTCGGTGAAAAACTGTTTTTT. Its translation is CASSGLAREVGEKLFF.